This T cell receptor beta chain is from a study of T cells in Graves' hyperthyroidism and ophthalmopathy. Study observations and caveats: Expanded thyroid clonotypes (above 0.001) were mostly also found in blood. A model of 13 V-J features distinguished ophthalmopathy from stable hyperthyroidism.

Germline CDR1 DFQATT, CDR2 SNEGSKA (reference sequence). Trimming removed 3 bases at V and 2 bases at J, with 6 bases between. The CDR3 loop spans 12 amino acids. From RNA transcripts, TCR beta CDR3 regions were amplified. The TCR CDR3 first-round RT-PCR relied on the HTBI primer set. TCRdb fed the multiplex PCR reads into MiXCR, producing one record per CDR3 protein. Counted here are approximately 870,000 distinct CDR3 sequences, roughly 40% occurring once; the ten biggest clones make up 7.5% to 9.5%. Patients were aged 18 to 65, had disease duration under 2 months, and had newly diagnosed hyperthyroidism. The authors took PBMCs from 8.5 to 10 ml fresh peripheral blood. This clonotype was picked up a small number of times. Its antigen is undetermined.

This clonotype was obtained from a man between 18 and 29 years old with Graves' hyperthyroidism. The chain links TRBV20-1 to TRBJ2-3; maybe TRBD2 (5 bases). Sequencing input: blood. CDR3 coding DNA: TGCAGTGCTAGCGGGAACACAGATACGCAGTATTTT. As protein: CSASGNTDTQYF.